This T cell receptor beta chain was captured in a study of T cells in Graves' hyperthyroidism and ophthalmopathy. Whole-study results and caveats: Stable hyperthyroidism was separated from ophthalmopathy by a model based on 13 V-J features.

Only a few counts were recorded for this clonotype. Its antigen is currently unknown. Using RNA transcripts as the source, TCR beta CDR3 regions were amplified. The HTBI primer set was used in a first-round RT-PCR of the TCR CDR3. TCRdb fed the multiplex PCR reads into MiXCR, producing one record per CDR3 protein. Counted here are about 400,000 distinct CDR3 sequences, approximately 13% occurring once; the ten biggest clones make up less than 10%. The CDR3 sequence is 16 residues long. With V trimmed by 5 bases and J by 0 bases, 4 bases remained unmatched. Germline loops: CDR1 LNHDA, CDR2 SQIVND (reference sequence). A lack of ophthalmopathy progression within 18 months defined stable Graves' hyperthyroidism. Each patient was aged 18 to 65 and had newly diagnosed hyperthyroidism of under 2 months' duration.

This clonotype was sampled from a young woman with Graves' hyperthyroidism. The source material was blood. V and J are TRBV19 and TRBJ2-3; 11 bases line up with TRBD2. CDR3 nucleotide sequence: TGTGCCAGTAGTTCGACTAGCGGGACTAGCACAGATACGCAGTATTTT. Its translation is CASSSTSGTSTDTQYF. Looking up the rest from reference TRBV19 and TRBJ2-3 gives the full variable domain: DGGITQSPKYLFRKEGQNVTLSCEQNLNHDAMYWYRQDPGQGLRLIYYSQIVNDFQKGDIAEGYSVSREKKESFPLTVTSAQKNPTAFYLCASSSTSGTSTDTQYFGPGTRLTVL.